This T cell receptor beta chain appears in the sequencing data of a study of response to subunit inactivated influenza vaccine. TCRdb redid the calling of the RT-PCR reads with MiXCR, one entry per CDR3 protein. The sample has roughly 650,000 distinct CDR3 sequences; 15% to 18% are singletons. The CDR3 loop spans 17 amino acids. Losses at the gene ends were 5 bases for V and 6 bases for J; bases not matched to a gene: 13. The germline CDR1 and CDR2 sequences are SGHVS and FNYEAQ. This sequence was found in a man aged 50 to 60 who received an inactivated influenza vaccine. This chain joins TRBV7-6 and TRBJ2-1; 10 positions agree with TRBD2. Sample: PBMCs from blood, taken approximately 12 days after vaccination. The CDR3 DNA is TGTGCCAGCAGCCACCCCCGACTAGCGGGTAAGGGCAATGAGCAGTTCTTC. Protein sequence: CASSHPRLAGKGNEQFF.